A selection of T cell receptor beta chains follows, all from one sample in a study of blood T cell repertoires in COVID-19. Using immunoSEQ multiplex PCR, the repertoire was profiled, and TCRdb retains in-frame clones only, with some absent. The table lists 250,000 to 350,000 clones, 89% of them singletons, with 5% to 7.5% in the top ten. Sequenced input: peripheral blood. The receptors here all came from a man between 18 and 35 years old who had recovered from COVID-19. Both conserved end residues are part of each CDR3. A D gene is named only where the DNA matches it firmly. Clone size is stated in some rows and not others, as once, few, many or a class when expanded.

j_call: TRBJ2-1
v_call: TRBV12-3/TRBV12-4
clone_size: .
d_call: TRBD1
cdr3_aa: CASKRQGANEQFF
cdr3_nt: TGTGCCAGCAAAAGACAGGGGGCGAATGAGCAGTTCTTC

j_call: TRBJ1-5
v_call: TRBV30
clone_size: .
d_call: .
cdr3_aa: CAWSLGGEKPQHF
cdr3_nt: TGTGCCTGGAGTTTAGGGGGGGAAAAGCCCCAGCATTTT

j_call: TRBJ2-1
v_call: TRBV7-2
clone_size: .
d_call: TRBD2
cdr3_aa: CASSLGLAGGNEQFF
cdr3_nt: TGTGCCAGCAGCCTGGGACTAGCGGGGGGGAATGAGCAGTTCTTC

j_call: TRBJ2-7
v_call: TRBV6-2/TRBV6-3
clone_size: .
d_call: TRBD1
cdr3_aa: CASSPLTGFPYEQYF
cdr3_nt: TGTGCCAGCAGTCCCCTGACAGGGTTCCCCTACGAGCAGTACTTC

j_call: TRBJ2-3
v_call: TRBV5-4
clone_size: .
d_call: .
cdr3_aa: CASSLGGHKTGSTDTQYF
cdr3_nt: TGTGCCAGCAGCTTGGGCGGGCACAAGACAGGAAGCACAGATACGCAGTATTTT

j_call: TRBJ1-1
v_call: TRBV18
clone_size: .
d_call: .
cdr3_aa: CASSSGGDTEAFF
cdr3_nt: TGTGCCAGCTCCTCGGGGGGGGACACTGAAGCTTTCTTT

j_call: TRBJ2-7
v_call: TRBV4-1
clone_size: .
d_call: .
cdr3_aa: CASSQAQGRNEQYF
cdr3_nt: TGCGCCAGCAGCCAAGCACAGGGGAGGAACGAGCAGTACTTC

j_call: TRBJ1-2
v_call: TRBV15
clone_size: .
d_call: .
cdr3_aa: CATSPGAGILATTF
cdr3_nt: TGTGCCACCAGTCCCGGAGCCGGGATTCTGGCCACCACCTTC

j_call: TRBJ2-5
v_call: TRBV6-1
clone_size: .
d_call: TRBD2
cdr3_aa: CASSEWGGGAPRETQYF
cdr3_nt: TGTGCCAGCAGTGAATGGGGCGGGGGGGCACCAAGGGAGACCCAGTACTTC

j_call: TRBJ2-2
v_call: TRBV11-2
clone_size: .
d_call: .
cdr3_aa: CASSPSGTNTGELFF
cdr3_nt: TGTGCCAGCAGCCCCTCCGGGACAAACACCGGGGAGCTGTTTTTT

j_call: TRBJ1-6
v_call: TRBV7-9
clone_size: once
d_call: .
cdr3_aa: CASSLESSYNSPLHF
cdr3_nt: TGTGCCAGCAGCCTGGAGAGCTCCTATAATTCACCCCTCCACTTT

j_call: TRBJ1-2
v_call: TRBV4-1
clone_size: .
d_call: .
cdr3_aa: CASSQDGPFTSAHGYTF
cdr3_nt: TGCGCCAGCAGCCAAGATGGGCCCTTTACATCGGCACATGGCTACACCTTC

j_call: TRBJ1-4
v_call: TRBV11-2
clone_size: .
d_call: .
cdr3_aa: CASSQTRRGFYEKLFF
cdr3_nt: TGTGCCAGCAGCCAAACCCGGAGGGGCTTTTATGAAAAACTGTTTTTT

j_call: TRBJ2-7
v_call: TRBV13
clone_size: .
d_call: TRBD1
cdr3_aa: CASSIGTGHYEQYF
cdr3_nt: TGTGCCAGCAGCATCGGGACAGGGCACTACGAGCAGTACTTC

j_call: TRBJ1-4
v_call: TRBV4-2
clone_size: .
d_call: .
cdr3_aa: CASSQGDLTNEKLFF
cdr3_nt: TGTGCCAGCAGCCAAGGGGACTTAACTAATGAAAAACTGTTTTTT

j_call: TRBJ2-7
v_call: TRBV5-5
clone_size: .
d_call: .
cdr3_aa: CASSFSRGTYEQYF
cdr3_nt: TGTGCCAGCAGTTTTTCCAGGGGCACCTACGAGCAGTACTTC

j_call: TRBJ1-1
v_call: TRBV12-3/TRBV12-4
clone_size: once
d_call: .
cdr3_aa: CASSFQGRAFF
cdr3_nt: TGTGCCAGCAGTTTCCAGGGGAGAGCTTTCTTT

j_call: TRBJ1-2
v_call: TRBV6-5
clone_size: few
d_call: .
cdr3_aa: CASSRTGSQGYTF
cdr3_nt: TGTGCCAGCAGCCGTACAGGGAGCCAAGGCTACACCTTC

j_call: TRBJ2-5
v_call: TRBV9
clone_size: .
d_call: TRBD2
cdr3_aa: CASSPGLAGAFTQYF
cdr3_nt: TGTGCCAGCAGCCCCGGACTAGCGGGGGCGTTTACCCAGTACTTC

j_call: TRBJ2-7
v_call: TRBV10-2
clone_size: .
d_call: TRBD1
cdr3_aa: CASSDNQGAVYEQYF
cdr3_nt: TGCGCCAGCAGTGATAATCAGGGGGCGGTATACGAGCAGTACTTC

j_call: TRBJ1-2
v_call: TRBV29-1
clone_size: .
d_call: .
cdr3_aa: CSVVPQGSNYGYTF
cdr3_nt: TGCAGCGTTGTCCCGCAGGGTTCTAACTATGGCTACACCTTC

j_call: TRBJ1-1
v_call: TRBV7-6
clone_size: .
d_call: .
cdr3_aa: CASSLVGGGTEAFF
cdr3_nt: TGTGCCAGCAGCTTAGTGGGCGGGGGCACTGAAGCTTTCTTT

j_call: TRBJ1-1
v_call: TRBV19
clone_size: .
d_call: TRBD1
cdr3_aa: CASSIITGGDTEAFF
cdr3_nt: TGTGCCAGTAGTATTATAACAGGGGGTGACACTGAAGCTTTCTTT

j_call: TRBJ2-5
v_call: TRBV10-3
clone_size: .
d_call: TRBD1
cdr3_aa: CAISESFGTVKETQYF
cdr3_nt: TGTGCCATCAGTGAGTCGTTCGGGACAGTGAAAGAGACCCAGTACTTC

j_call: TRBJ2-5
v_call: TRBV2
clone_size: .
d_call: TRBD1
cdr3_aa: CASSDGQGAWETQYF
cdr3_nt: TGTGCCAGCAGTGACGGGCAGGGGGCTTGGGAGACCCAGTACTTC

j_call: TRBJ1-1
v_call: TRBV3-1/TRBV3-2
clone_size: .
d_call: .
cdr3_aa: CASSHAREVTEAFF
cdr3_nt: TGTGCCAGCAGCCACGCCAGGGAGGTCACTGAAGCTTTCTTT

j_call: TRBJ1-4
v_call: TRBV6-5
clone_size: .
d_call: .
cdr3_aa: CASSSLSRDRVEKLFF
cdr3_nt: TGTGCCAGCAGTTCCCTCAGTCGAGACAGAGTTGAAAAACTGTTTTTT

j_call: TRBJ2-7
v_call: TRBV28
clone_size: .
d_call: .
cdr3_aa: CASSLWGSGTYEQYF
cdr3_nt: TGTGCCAGCAGTTTATGGGGTAGCGGAACCTACGAGCAGTACTTC

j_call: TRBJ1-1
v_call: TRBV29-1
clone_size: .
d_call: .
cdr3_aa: CSVHRGEGPEAFF
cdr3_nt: TGCAGCGTTCATCGGGGGGAAGGCCCTGAAGCTTTCTTT

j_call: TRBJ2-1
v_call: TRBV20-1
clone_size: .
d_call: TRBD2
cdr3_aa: CSASVGGGSYNEQFF
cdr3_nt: TGCAGTGCTAGTGTTGGCGGGGGGTCCTACAATGAGCAGTTCTTC

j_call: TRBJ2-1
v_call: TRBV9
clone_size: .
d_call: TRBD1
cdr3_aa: CASSAPTGLLNEQFF
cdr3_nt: TGTGCCAGCAGCGCGCCGACAGGGCTCCTCAATGAGCAGTTCTTC

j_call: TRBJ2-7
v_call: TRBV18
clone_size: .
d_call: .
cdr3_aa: CASSPTGGRSYEQYF
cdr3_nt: TGTGCCAGCTCACCAACCGGGGGGCGCTCCTACGAGCAGTACTTC

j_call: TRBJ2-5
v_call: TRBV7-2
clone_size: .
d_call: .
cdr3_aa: CASSLLGRYETQYF
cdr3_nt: TGTGCCAGCAGCTTACTAGGAAGATATGAGACCCAGTACTTC

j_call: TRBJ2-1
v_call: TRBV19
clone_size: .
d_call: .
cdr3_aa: CASSILAAEQFF
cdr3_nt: TGTGCCAGTAGTATTTTGGCTGCCGAGCAGTTCTTC

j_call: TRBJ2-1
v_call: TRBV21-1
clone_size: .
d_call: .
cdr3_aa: CASSRYPGTSASDNEQFF
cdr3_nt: TGTGCCAGCAGTCGCTACCCCGGGACTAGCGCGTCGGACAATGAGCAGTTCTTC

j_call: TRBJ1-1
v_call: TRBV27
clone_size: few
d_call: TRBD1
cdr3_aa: CASSSGTGRAFF
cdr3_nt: TGTGCCAGCAGCTCCGGGACAGGGCGTGCTTTCTTT

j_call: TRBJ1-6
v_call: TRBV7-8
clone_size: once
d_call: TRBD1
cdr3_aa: CASSLEQGNSPLHF
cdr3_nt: TGTGCCAGCAGCTTAGAACAGGGGAATTCACCCCTCCACTTT

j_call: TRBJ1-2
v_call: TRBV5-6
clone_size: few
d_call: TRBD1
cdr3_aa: CASSLDRQGIYGYTF
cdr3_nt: TGTGCCAGCAGCTTGGACCGACAGGGGATCTATGGCTACACCTTC

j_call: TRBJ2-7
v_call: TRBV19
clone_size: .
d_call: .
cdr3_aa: CASSIHGQIYEQYF
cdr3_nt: TGTGCCAGTAGTATCCATGGACAGATCTACGAGCAGTACTTC

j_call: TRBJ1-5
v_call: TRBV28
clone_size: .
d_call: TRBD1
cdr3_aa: CASRTGDGQPQHF
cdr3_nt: TGTGCCAGCCGCACAGGGGATGGTCAGCCCCAGCATTTT

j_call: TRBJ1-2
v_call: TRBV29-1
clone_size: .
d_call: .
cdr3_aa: CSTGENYGYTF
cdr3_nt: TGCAGCACTGGGGAGAACTATGGCTACACCTTC

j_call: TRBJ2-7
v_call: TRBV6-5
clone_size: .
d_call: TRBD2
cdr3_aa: CASSYSNPGGGEQYF
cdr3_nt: TGTGCCAGCAGTTACTCGAATCCGGGAGGGGGTGAGCAGTACTTC

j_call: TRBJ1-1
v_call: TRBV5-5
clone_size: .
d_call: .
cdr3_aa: CASSSSTGFAEAFF
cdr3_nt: TGTGCCAGCAGCTCGAGTACAGGTTTCGCTGAAGCTTTCTTT

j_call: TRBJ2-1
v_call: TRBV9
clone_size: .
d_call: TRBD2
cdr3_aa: CASSVVGLVNEQFF
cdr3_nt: TGTGCCAGCAGCGTAGTGGGACTAGTAAATGAGCAGTTCTTC

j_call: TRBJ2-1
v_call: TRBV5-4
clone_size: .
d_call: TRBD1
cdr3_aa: CASSTGQGTYNEQFF
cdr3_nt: TGTGCCAGCAGCACCGGACAGGGAACCTACAATGAGCAGTTCTTC

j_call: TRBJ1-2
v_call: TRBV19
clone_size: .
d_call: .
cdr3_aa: CASSMNLLRGGNYGYTF
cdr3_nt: TGTGCCAGTAGTATGAACCTCCTCAGGGGCGGGAACTATGGCTACACCTTC

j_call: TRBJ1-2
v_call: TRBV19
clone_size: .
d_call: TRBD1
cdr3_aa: CASRPGTVVNYGYTF
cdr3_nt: TGTGCCTCACGACCCGGGACAGTGGTCAACTATGGCTACACCTTC

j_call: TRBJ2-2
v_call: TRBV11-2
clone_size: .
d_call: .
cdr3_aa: CASSLGGNTGELFF
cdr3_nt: TGTGCCAGCAGCTTAGGCGGGAACACCGGGGAGCTGTTTTTT

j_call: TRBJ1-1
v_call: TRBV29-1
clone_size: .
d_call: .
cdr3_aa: CSVARAGGNTEAFF
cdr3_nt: TGCAGCGTAGCCAGAGCCGGGGGGAACACTGAAGCTTTCTTT

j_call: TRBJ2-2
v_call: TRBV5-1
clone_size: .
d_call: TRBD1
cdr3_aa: CAGSLGQYTGELFF
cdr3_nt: TGCGCCGGCAGCTTGGGACAGTACACCGGGGAGCTGTTTTTT

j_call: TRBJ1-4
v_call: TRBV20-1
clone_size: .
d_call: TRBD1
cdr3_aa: CSASPGQGPAVTNEKLFF
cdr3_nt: TGCAGTGCTAGTCCGGGACAGGGGCCCGCCGTAACTAATGAAAAACTGTTTTTT

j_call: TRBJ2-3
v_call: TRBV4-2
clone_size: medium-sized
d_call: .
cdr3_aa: CASSQDLSVSTDTQYF
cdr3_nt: TGTGCCAGCAGCCAAGATCTCAGCGTGAGCACAGATACGCAGTATTTT

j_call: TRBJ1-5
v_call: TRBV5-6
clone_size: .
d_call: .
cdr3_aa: CASSGLNQPQHF
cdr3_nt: TGTGCCAGCAGCGGACTCAATCAGCCCCAGCATTTT

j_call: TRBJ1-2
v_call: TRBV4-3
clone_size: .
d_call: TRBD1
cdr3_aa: CASSPGTGPYGYTF
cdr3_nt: TGCGCCAGCAGCCCCGGGACAGGGCCCTATGGCTACACCTTC

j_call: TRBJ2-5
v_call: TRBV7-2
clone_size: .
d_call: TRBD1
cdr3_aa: CASSLVVGTGETQYF
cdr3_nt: TGTGCCAGCAGCTTAGTAGTCGGGACAGGAGAGACCCAGTACTTC

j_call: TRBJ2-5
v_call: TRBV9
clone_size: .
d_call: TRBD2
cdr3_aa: CASSRGLAETQETQYF
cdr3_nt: TGTGCCAGCAGCAGGGGACTAGCGGAGACTCAAGAGACCCAGTACTTC

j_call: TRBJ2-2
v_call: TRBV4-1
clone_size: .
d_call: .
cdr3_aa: CASSYGSFGTGELFF
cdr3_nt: TGCGCCAGCAGCTATGGGAGTTTCGGCACCGGGGAGCTGTTTTTT

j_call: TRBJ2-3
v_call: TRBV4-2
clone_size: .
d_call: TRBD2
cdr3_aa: CASSQEPTSKGTDTQYF
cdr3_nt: TGTGCCAGCAGCCAAGAGCCGACTAGCAAGGGTACAGATACGCAGTATTTT

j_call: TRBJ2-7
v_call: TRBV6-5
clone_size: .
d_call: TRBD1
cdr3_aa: CASSFGQGMDSYEQYF
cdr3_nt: TGTGCCAGCAGTTTCGGACAGGGGATGGACTCCTACGAGCAGTACTTC